Given below is one T cell receptor beta chain in context. These data belong to a study of blood T cell repertoires in COVID-19. As for the study in general: Researchers got acute and convalescent COVID-19 samples from the United States, Italy and Spain. The cDNA or gDNA used as material had been derived from T cells, B-cell-depleted T cells, or PBMCs.

Trimming took off 1 base at V and 3 bases at J, with 7 bases between the two ends. The CDR3 runs 14 residues. Germline CDR1 is LGHNA and CDR2 is YSLEER. The authors' processing: The assay estimated nucleated cells by amplifying reference gene primers. Generated by immunoSEQ multiplex PCR, the TCRdb table keeps only in-frame clones and is missing some. That table supplies the V and J calls and clone size; D and trimming were determined from the DNA. The table shows approximately 92,000 clones, with roughly 87% occurring only once. The sample consisted of peripheral blood. V and J are TRBV4-3 and TRBJ1-3; D remains ambiguous. The source of this sequence is a man of 80 years or more with acute or convalescent COVID-19. The CDR3 DNA reads TGCGCCAGCAGCCAAGGGCAGGATGGAAACACCATATATTTT. This codes for CASSQGQDGNTIYF.